Detailed here is one T cell receptor beta chain. The CDR3 is 16 residues long. Germline V CDR1 and CDR2: SEHNR, FQNEAQ (reference sequence). Trimming removed 1 base from V and 0 bases from J; junction bases left unmatched: 3. Assay used: immunoSEQ multiplex PCR; TCRdb lists only in-frame clones, some missing. This table has over 14,000 clones, approximately 91% appearing once. The source of the sample is a study of T cell clones after liver transplantation. Study-wide background: Post-transplant blood was tracked for graft-donor-reactive T cell clones identified in a pre-transplant mixed lymphocyte reaction. Apart from three HCV-positive recipients, transplants were for non-autoimmune, non-viral reasons. Draws occurred before transplant, before withdrawal, and after complete or failed withdrawal.

The sequence derives from a human donor who received a liver transplant. V gene TRBV7-9 combines with J gene TRBJ1-5, with 7 positions matching TRBD1. The specimen was CD8+ T cells from blood, collected before liver transplant. The CDR3 nucleotides are TGTGCCAGCAGCTTAGGAGGGGGCTATAGCAATCAGCCCCAGCATTTT. Residues: CASSLGGGYSNQPQHF.